The 22 T cell receptor beta chains below all came from one sample that was sequenced in a study of cytomegalovirus exposure and HLA in healthy donors. The PCR employed 60 Vbeta primers together with 13 Jbeta primers. Some clones are missing from TCRdb's copy, which holds only in-frame ones; the method was immunoSEQ multiplex PCR. The sample consists of approximately 100,000 clones, about 74% of them appearing once. The source material was PBMCs. These receptors were taken from a female donor in good health and CMV-seronegative.

V and J are TRBV5-4 and TRBJ1-4; perhaps TRBD1 as D (6 bases). The length of the CDR3 is 14 residues. Trimming pared 4 bases from V and 2 bases from J, leaving 9 bases between. Germline CDR1 reads SGHNT; CDR2 reads YYREEE (reference sequence). The CDR3 nucleotides read TGTGCCAGCAGCCAGGGGACCACTAATGAAAAACTGTTTTTT. As protein: CASSQGTTNEKLFF.

The V gene is TRBV29-1, the J gene TRBJ1-2; D is ambiguous. This CDR3 contains 14 residues. Germline V gives CDR1 SQVTM, CDR2 ANQGSEA. The V and J ends lost 6 bases and 5 bases respectively, with 19 bases between them. The CDR3 is CSVPPTGLEYGYTF. CDR3 DNA: TGCAGCGTCCCTCCCACGGGATTGGAGTATGGCTACACCTTC.

The V call is TRBV5-4, the J call TRBJ2-3; 8 bases map to TRBD2. The V and J ends lost 1 base and 3 bases, in that order; junction bases with no gene match: 4. This CDR3 comprises 15 residues. Germline assignment: CDR1 SGHNT and CDR2 YYREEE (reference sequence). The chain's CDR3 is CASSLSGGPTDTQYF. The CDR3 nucleotides are TGTGCCAGCAGCTTGTCGGGGGGGCCGACAGATACGCAGTATTTT.

The V and J genes are TRBV5-6 and TRBJ1-4; TRBD1 agrees at 7 bases. Trimming cost V 2 bases and J 4 bases; bases outside gene matches: 8. CDR3 length: 16 residues. Germline V gives CDR1 SGHDT, CDR2 YYEEEE. CDR3 loop: CASSFWTGQFNEKLFF. Written as DNA, the CDR3 is TGTGCCAGCAGCTTCTGGACAGGCCAATTTAATGAAAAACTGTTTTTT.

The V and J genes are TRBV6-5 and TRBJ2-7; TRBD1 aligns across 7 bases. This CDR3 has 15 residues. V shed 7 bases and J 0 bases; nucleotides not matched to a gene: 9. Germline V gene lookup returns CDR1 MNHEY and CDR2 SVGAGI. The CDR3 here is CASTTEQGNSYEQYF. The CDR3 DNA reads as TGTGCCAGCACTACGGAACAGGGGAACTCCTACGAGCAGTACTTC.

This rearrangement joins TRBV5-1 to TRBJ2-3; no definite D call. Germline CDR1 and CDR2: SGHRS and YFSETQ. Trimming stripped 4 bases from V and 0 bases from J, with 12 bases between. The CDR3 contains 15 residues. CDR3 amino acids: CASSRTGSSTDTQYF. The CDR3 nucleotides read TGCGCCAGCAGCCGTACCGGGTCGAGCACAGATACGCAGTATTTT.

Regarding this clone: The junction does not match germline at one end; this may be a read error. The chain joins TRBV29-1 to TRBJ1-6; D is unclear. This CDR3 is 14 amino acids long. CDR1 and CDR2 from the germline V gene are SQVTM and ANQGSEA. The DNA for the CDR3 is TGCAGCGTTGAAGCAAGGCGGCTTAATCCACCCCTCCACTTT. This translates into CSVEARRLNPPLHF.

The chain carries TRBV23-1 and TRBJ1-1; D gene uncertain. TRBV23-1 is an open reading frame, and its role is uncertain. The CDR3 is 15 residues long. V lost 0 bases, J lost 0 bases, and 8 bases lay in between. The CDR3 nucleotides read TGCGCCAGCAGTCAATCGTCGGAGGTGAACACTGAAGCTTTCTTT. Translated, it gives CASSQSSEVNTEAFF.

This clone has a handful of counts. DNA for the CDR3: TGCGCCAGCAGCACCCAGAGGCATGAGCAGTTCTTC. As protein: CASSTQRHEQFF. This chain links TRBV4-1 with TRBJ2-1; D not certain. Germline assignment: CDR1 MGHRA and CDR2 YSYEKL. V shed 5 bases and J shed 8 bases, with 10 bases lying between them. The CDR3 runs 12 residues.

CDR3 nucleotide sequence: TGTGCCAGCAGCCTACGACAGGGGGGAACCGGGGAGCTGTTTTTT. Encoded protein: CASSLRQGGTGELFF. This chain links TRBV14 with TRBJ2-2; TRBD1 matches 9 bases. The CDR3 spans 15 residues. V lost 4 bases to trimming and J lost 5 bases; unmatched junction nucleotides: 5. Germline lookup yields CDR1 SGHDN and CDR2 FVKESK. Full variable domain (remainder filled in from reference TRBV14 and TRBJ2-2): EAGVTQFPSHSVIEKGQTVTLRCDPISGHDNLYWYRRVMGKEIKFLLHFVKESKQDESGMPNNRFLAERTGGTYSTLKVQPAELEDSGVYFCASSLRQGGTGELFFGEGSRLTVL.

The chain recombines TRBV10-2 with TRBJ2-5; 15 bases match TRBD2. CDR1 and CDR2 from the germline V gene are WSHSY and SAAADI. CDR3 length: 18 residues. Trimming removed 9 bases from V and 4 bases from J; junction bases left unmatched: 15. The CDR3 region has the DNA TGCGCCAGACCCCCGAATCGGACTAGCGGGGGGGTGGGAGAGACCCAGTACTTC. Its protein product is CARPPNRTSGGVGETQYF.

The chain combines TRBV30 with TRBJ1-5, with 7 bases that match TRBD1. The CDR3 is made up of 17 amino acids. Germline CDR1 GTSNPN, CDR2 SVGIG (reference sequence). Unmatched junction bases numbered 14, after V lost 0 bases and J lost 6 bases. CDR3 in DNA: TGTGCCTGGAGTGTAGGGTTAGGGCAGGGGGGACCTCAGCCCCAGCATTTT. It is translated as CAWSVGLGQGGPQPQHF. Combining the CDR3 with reference TRBV30 and TRBJ1-5 gives the whole variable domain SQTIHQWPATLVQPVGSPLSLECTVEGTSNPNLYWYRQAAGRGLQLLFYSVGIGQISSEVPQNLSASRPQDRQFILSSKKLLLSDSGFYLCAWSVGLGQGGPQPQHFGDGTRLSIL.

For the CDR3, the DNA is TGTGCCAGCATTTGGGGAGTCAGCACAGATACGCAGTATTTT. This codes for CASIWGVSTDTQYF. The V gene is TRBV2, the J gene TRBJ2-3; possibly TRBD2 for D (5 bases). Trimming took 7 bases from V and 0 from J, leaving 11 bases between them. Germline values: CDR1 SNHLY, CDR2 FYNNEI. The CDR3 spans 14 residues.

J is TRBJ1-1 and V is TRBV7-2; TRBD1 is a possible D gene (6 bases). Germline V gene data show CDR1 as SGHTA and CDR2 as FQGNSA. CDR3 size: 12 residues. V lost 5 bases, J lost 10 bases, and 14 bases lay in between. CDR3 bases: TGTGCCAGCAGCGTACAGGGTTTGGGAGCTTTCTTT. Its protein is CASSVQGLGAFF.

The V and J genes are TRBV15 and TRBJ2-5; a weak D match, TRBD1 (5 bases). Germline V gene lookup returns CDR1 LNHNV and CDR2 YYDKDF (reference sequence). Trimming cost V 0 bases and J 5 bases, with 7 bases left between them. The CDR3 spans 13 residues. The CDR3 nucleotides are TGTGCCACCAGCAGAGACAGGGCGGAGACCCAGTACTTC. This encodes CATSRDRAETQYF.

Only a few counts were recorded for this clone. V usage is TRBV7-9 and J usage is TRBJ2-1; D is uncertain. V was cut by 1 base and J by 12 bases, with 10 bases left in between. Per the germline V gene, CDR1 is SEHNR and CDR2 is FQNEAQ (reference sequence). The CDR3 length is 12 residues. The DNA of the CDR3 is TGTGCCAGCAGCTTAGATGGCCCCCGGCAGTTCTTC. Translation: CASSLDGPRQFF.

This chain links TRBV27 with TRBJ2-7, with a weak D call TRBD1 (6 bases). V was shortened by 2 bases and J by 3 bases, with 11 bases between the two germline ends. Germline V gene lookup returns CDR1 MNHEY and CDR2 SMNVEV (reference sequence). The CDR3 is 14 residues long. The CDR3 protein is CASSLGRGDYEQYF. CDR3 in DNA: TGTGCCAGCAGTTTAGGCAGGGGAGACTACGAGCAGTACTTC.

This clone was found a few times. CDR3 residues: CASSQGAYQPQHF. DNA for the CDR3: TGCGCCAGCAGCCAGGGGGCCTATCAGCCCCAGCATTTT. The rearrangement links TRBV4-3 to TRBJ1-5; tentatively, D is TRBD1 (6 bases). Germline V gene sequence: CDR1 LGHNA, CDR2 YSLEER. V was cut by 3 bases and J by 5 bases, with 8 bases left in between. The CDR3 is 13 residues long.

The chain combines TRBV2 with TRBJ2-7; D ambiguous. The CDR3 sequence is 11 residues long. Trimming shortened V by 5 bases and J by 3 bases, and 5 bases separated the two germline ends. CDR1 is SNHLY, CDR2 FYNNEI, per germline. The CDR3, as DNA: TGTGCCAGCAGTCCTAACTACGAGCAGTACTTC. Protein sequence: CASSPNYEQYF.

The chain recombines TRBV19 with TRBJ1-1; D is unresolved. Germline CDR1 and CDR2: LNHDA and SQIVND (reference sequence). CDR3 length equals 14 residues. Trimming shortened V by 7 bases and J by 2 bases, and 14 bases separated the two germline ends. DNA for the CDR3: TGTGCCAGTACCGGTGGACTGGGAAACACTGAAGCTTTCTTT. Amino acids: CASTGGLGNTEAFF.

The rearrangement joins TRBV7-9 to TRBJ1-5, with 11 bases lining up with TRBD1. The CDR3 length is 16 residues. Germline V gives CDR1 SEHNR, CDR2 FQNEAQ (reference sequence). The ends lost 2 bases at V and 6 bases at J; junction bases unmatched: 6. CDR3 protein: CASSLWGQGVFQPQHF. The CDR3 nucleotides read TGTGCCAGCAGCTTATGGGGACAGGGGGTCTTTCAGCCCCAGCATTTT.

V gene TRBV7-9 combines with J gene TRBJ1-2, with D tentatively TRBD1 (6 bases). V gave up 5 bases and J gave up 4 bases, with 11 bases separating them. The germline gives CDR1 SEHNR, CDR2 FQNEAQ (reference sequence). The CDR3 consists of 13 residues. The chain's CDR3 is CASSNRDSYGYTF. Here the CDR3 DNA reads TGTGCCAGCAGCAACAGGGATTCCTATGGCTACACCTTC.